These 11 T cell receptor beta chains were all obtained from the same sample, sequenced in a study of CD8 T cells in Susac syndrome. When the RNA was reverse transcribed, random hexamers were used with an input of roughly 0.45 to 1 ug. TCRdb re-derived calls from the immunoSEQ multiplex PCR reads in MiXCR, one entry per CDR3 protein. The sample gives around 170,000 distinct CDR3 sequences, almost 96% of which show up once; 0.09% to 0.1% is in the top ten. The source material was CD4+ T cells from PBMCs. These receptor sequences come from a human donor with Susac syndrome.

V is TRBV14 and J is TRBJ2-7; D uncertain. This CDR3 contains 13 residues. V lost 1 base and J 2 bases, leaving 6 bases between the germline ends. The V gene's germline CDR1 is SGHDN and CDR2 FVKESK. This CDR3 reads CASSQAVTYEQYF. The CDR3 DNA reads as TGTGCCAGCAGCCAAGCCGTTACCTACGAGCAGTACTTC.

This chain joins TRBV29-1 and TRBJ1-4, with a possible D match to TRBD1 (6 bases). The CDR3 is 13 amino acids. The germline CDR1 and CDR2 sequences are SQVTM and ANQGSEA. Deletions cut 6 bases from V and 8 bases from J, with 16 bases between. CDR3 nucleotides: TGCAGCGTGCAACAGGGAGGGGGAGAAAAACTGTTTTTT. It is translated as CSVQQGGGEKLFF.

J is TRBJ1-6 and V is TRBV11-2; a possible D gene is TRBD1 (6 bases). The CDR3 has 20 amino acids. CDR1 SGHAT and CDR2 FQNNGV come from the germline V gene. The V end lost 0 bases, the J end lost 3 bases, and 21 bases lay between the germline ends. The DNA of the CDR3 is TGTGCCAGCAGCTTAGAGGGGGGCCGACAGTGGGCGAACTATAATTCACCCCTCCACTTT. It codes for CASSLEGGRQWANYNSPLHF.

For the CDR3, the DNA is TGCAGTGTACCAACAGGGGGGAGGTACAATGAGCAGTTCTTC. This encodes CSVPTGGRYNEQFF. The chain recombines TRBV20-1 with TRBJ2-1; TRBD1 matches at 8 bases. The CDR3 is 14 residues long. From germline, CDR1 is DFQATT and CDR2 SNEGSKA (reference sequence). V lost 7 bases and J lost 4; bases outside the gene matches: 9.

The V and J genes are TRBV7-9 and TRBJ2-1; D ambiguous. V was clipped by 6 bases and J by 6 bases, with 18 bases between them. CDR1 and CDR2 from the germline V gene are SEHNR and FQNEAQ (reference sequence). The CDR3 consists of 15 residues. This chain's CDR3 is CASSSGPQLGNEQFF. In nucleotides, the CDR3 is TGTGCCAGCAGTTCCGGGCCTCAGCTAGGCAATGAGCAGTTCTTC.

The V and J genes are TRBV5-1 and TRBJ1-2, with D possibly being TRBD1 (5 bases). Germline loops: CDR1 SGHRS, CDR2 YFSETQ. Trimming removed 0 bases at V and 7 bases at J, with 13 bases between. The CDR3 spans 14 residues. The CDR3 DNA sequence: TGCGCCAGCAGCTTGGGCTGGGGACTGAGTGGCTACACCTTC. Its translation: CASSLGWGLSGYTF.

The V call is TRBV7-9, the J call TRBJ2-7; 9 bases line up with TRBD1. Unmatched junction bases numbered 6, after V lost 4 bases and J lost 5 bases. The CDR3 spans 14 residues. Germline values: CDR1 SEHNR, CDR2 FQNEAQ (reference sequence). The CDR3 loop is CASSWDRALHEQYF. CDR3 nucleotides: TGTGCCAGCAGCTGGGACAGGGCTCTCCACGAGCAGTACTTC.

V usage is TRBV6-5 and J usage is TRBJ2-7; D tentatively fits TRBD1 or TRBD2 (6 bases each). The CDR3 is made up of 13 amino acids. The V gene's germline CDR1 is MNHEY and CDR2 SVGAGI. V was pared by 6 bases and J by 4 bases, with 13 bases between. CDR3 amino acids: CASRAGTPYEQYF. The DNA for the CDR3 is TGTGCCAGCAGGGCGGGGACACCTTACGAGCAGTACTTC.

The chain employs TRBV20-1 and TRBJ1-1; 9 bases are a match to TRBD1. Per germline, CDR1 DFQATT and CDR2 SNEGSKA (reference sequence). V gave up 3 bases and J gave up 5 bases; unmatched junction bases: 7. The CDR3 loop spans 14 amino acids. The CDR3 loop is CSASPGTGWTEAFF. CDR3 in DNA: TGCAGTGCTAGTCCCGGGACAGGGTGGACTGAAGCTTTCTTT.

The CDR3 loop is CASSSGQGKGYTF. The CDR3 DNA sequence: TGTGCCAGCAGTAGCGGACAGGGTAAAGGCTACACCTTC. The J gene is TRBJ1-2, the V gene TRBV12-3 or TRBV12-4; 8 bases align to TRBD1. This CDR3 has 13 residues. With V trimmed by 5 bases and J by 8 bases, 7 bases remained unmatched.

The chain combines TRBV30 with TRBJ2-7; 8 nucleotides line up with TRBD1. Germline V CDR1 and CDR2: GTSNPN, SVGIG (reference sequence). The length of the CDR3 is 11 residues. V was clipped by 7 bases and J by 7 bases; unmatched bases: 6. CDR3 DNA sequence: TGTGCCTCACAGGGGGTCGGGGAGCAGTACTTC. Translation gives CASQGVGEQYF.